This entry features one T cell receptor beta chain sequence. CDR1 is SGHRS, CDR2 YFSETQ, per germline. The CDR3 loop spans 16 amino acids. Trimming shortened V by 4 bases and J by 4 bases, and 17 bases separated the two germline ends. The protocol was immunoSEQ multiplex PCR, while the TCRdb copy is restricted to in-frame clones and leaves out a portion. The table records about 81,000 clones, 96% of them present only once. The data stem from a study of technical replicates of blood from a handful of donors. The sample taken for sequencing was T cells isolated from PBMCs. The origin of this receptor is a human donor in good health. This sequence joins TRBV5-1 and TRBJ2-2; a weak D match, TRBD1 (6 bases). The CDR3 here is CASSPRTARGTGELFF. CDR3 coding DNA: TGCGCCAGCAGCCCACGGACAGCTCGGGGCACCGGGGAGCTGTTTTTT.